This T cell receptor beta chain was sequenced during a study of blood T cell repertoires in COVID-19. Across the study: Specimens from acute and convalescent COVID-19 originated in the United States, Italy and Spain.

Per germline, CDR1 SGHDT and CDR2 YYEEEE. This CDR3 is 12 amino acids long. V lost 2 bases and J 10 bases, leaving 7 bases between the germline ends. The repertoire was sequenced with immunoSEQ multiplex PCR; TCRdb's copy has only in-frame clones and lacks some. Seen here are tens of thousands of clones, about 82% observed once, and the top ten hold under 20%. The chain uses TRBV5-6 and TRBJ1-6; no firm D call. The sequence was obtained from a woman aged 55-70 years with acute or convalescent COVID-19. Sequenced: peripheral blood. For the CDR3, the DNA is TGTGCCAGCAGCTTTGGGCAGTCACCCCTCCACTTT. It specifies CASSFGQSPLHF.